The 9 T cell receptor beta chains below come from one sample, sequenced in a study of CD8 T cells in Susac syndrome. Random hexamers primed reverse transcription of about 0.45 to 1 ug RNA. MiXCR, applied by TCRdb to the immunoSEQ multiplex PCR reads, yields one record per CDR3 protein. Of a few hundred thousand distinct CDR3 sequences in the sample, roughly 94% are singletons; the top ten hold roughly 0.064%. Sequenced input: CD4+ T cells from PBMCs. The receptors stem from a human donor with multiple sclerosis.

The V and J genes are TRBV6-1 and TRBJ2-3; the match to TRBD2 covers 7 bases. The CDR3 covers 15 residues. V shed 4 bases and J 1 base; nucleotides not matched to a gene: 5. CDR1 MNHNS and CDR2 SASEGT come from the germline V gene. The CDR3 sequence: CASSGSGRGTDTQYF. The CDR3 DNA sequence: TGTGCCAGCAGTGGCTCAGGGAGGGGCACAGATACGCAGTATTTT.

As DNA, the CDR3 is TGTGCCAGCAGTGACCGGGGCCAAACCGGGGAGCTGTTTTTT. It specifies CASSDRGQTGELFF. V gene TRBV12-3 or TRBV12-4 combines with J gene TRBJ2-2, with D possibly being TRBD1 or TRBD2 (5 bases each). Trimming removed 5 bases at V and 5 bases at J, with 12 bases between. This CDR3 is built from 14 residues.

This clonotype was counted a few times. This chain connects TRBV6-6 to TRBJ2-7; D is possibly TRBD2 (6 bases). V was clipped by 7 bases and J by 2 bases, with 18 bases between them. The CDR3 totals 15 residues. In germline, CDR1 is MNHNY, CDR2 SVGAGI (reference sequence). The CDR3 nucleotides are TGTGCCAGCACCCCCCCCCGCGGGAATACCTACGAGCAGTACTTC. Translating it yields CASTPPRGNTYEQYF.

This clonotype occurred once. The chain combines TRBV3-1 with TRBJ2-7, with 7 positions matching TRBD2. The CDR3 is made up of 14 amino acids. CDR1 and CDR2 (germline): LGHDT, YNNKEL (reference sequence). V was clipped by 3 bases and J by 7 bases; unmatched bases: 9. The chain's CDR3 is CASSQLDWTREQYF. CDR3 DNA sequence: TGTGCCAGCAGCCAGCTTGATTGGACTAGGGAGCAGTACTTC.

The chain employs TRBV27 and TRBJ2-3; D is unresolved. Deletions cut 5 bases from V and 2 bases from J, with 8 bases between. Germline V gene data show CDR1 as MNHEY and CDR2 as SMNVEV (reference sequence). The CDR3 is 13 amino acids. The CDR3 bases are TGTGCCAGCAGTGACCCTCTCACAGATACGCAGTATTTT. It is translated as CASSDPLTDTQYF.

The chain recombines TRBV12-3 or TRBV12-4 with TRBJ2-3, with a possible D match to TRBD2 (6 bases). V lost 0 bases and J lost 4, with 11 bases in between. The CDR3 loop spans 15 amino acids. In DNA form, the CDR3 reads TGTGCCAGCAGTTTAGCTGGGGACTTGGCAGATACGCAGTATTTT. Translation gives CASSLAGDLADTQYF.

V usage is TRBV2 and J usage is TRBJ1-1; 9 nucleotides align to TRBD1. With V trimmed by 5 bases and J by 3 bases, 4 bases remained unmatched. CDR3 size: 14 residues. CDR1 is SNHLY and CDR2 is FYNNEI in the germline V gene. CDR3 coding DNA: TGTGCCAGCAGTTACAGGGGGCTGGACACTGAAGCTTTCTTT. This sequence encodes CASSYRGLDTEAFF.

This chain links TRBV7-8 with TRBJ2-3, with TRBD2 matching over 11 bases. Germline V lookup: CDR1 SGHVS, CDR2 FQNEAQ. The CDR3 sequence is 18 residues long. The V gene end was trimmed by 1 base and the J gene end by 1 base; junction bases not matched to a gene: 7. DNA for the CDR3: TGTGCCAGCAGCTTAGGACGACTAGCGGGGTATGGCACAGATACGCAGTATTTT. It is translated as CASSLGRLAGYGTDTQYF.

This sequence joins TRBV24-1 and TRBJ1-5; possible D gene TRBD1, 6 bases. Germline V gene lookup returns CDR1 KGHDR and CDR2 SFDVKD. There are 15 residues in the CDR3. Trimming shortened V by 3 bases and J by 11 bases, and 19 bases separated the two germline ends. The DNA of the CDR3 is TGTGCCACCAGTGATCCTTCACAGGGAGACCGGTCCCAGCATTTT. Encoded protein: CATSDPSQGDRSQHF.